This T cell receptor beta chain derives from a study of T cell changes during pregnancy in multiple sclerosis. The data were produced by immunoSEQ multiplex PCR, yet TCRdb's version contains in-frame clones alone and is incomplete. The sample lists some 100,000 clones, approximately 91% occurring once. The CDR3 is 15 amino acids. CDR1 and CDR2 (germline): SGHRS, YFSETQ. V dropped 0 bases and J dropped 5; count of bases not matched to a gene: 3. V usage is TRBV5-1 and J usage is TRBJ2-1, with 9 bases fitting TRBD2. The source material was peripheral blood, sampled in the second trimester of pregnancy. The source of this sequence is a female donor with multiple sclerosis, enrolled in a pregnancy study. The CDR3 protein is CASSLETSGNNEQFF. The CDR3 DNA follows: TGCGCCAGCAGCTTGGAGACTAGCGGCAACAATGAGCAGTTCTTC. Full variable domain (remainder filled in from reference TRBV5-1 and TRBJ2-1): KAGVTQTPRYLIKTRGQQVTLSCSPISGHRSVSWYQQTPGQGLQFLFEYFSETQRNKGNFPGRFSGRQFSNSRSEMNVSTLELGDSALYLCASSLETSGNNEQFFGPGTRLTVL.